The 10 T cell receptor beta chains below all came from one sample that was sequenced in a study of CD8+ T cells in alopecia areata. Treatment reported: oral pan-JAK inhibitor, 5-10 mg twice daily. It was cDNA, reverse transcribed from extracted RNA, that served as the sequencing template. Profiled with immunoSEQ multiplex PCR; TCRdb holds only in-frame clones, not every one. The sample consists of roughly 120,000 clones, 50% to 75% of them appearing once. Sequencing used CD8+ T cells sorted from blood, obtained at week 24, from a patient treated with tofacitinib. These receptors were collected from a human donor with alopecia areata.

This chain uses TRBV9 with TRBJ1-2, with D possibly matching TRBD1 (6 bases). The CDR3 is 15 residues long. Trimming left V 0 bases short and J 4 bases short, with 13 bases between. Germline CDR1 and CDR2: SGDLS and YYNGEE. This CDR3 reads CASSVAGTKTYGYTF. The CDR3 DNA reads TGTGCCAGCAGCGTAGCTGGGACAAAGACCTATGGCTACACCTTC.

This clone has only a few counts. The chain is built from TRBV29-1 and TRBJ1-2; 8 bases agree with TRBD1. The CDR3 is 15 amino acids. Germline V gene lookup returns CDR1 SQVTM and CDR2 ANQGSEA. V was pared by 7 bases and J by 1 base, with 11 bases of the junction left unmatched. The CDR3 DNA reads TGCAGCGGGTTGGAAGAAGGACAGGGTAACTATGGCTACACCTTC. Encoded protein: CSGLEEGQGNYGYTF. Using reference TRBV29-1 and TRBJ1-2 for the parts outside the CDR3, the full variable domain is SAVISQKPSRDICQRGTSLTIQCQVDSQVTMMFWYRQQPGQSLTLIATANQGSEATYESGFVIDKFPISRPNLTFSTLTVSNMSPEDSSIYLCSGLEEGQGNYGYTFGSGTRLTVV.

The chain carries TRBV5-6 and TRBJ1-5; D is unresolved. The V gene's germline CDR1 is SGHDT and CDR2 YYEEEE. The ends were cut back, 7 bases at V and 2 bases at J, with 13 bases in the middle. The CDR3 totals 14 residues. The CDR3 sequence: CASHRVGGNQPQHF. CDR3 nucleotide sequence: TGTGCCAGCCACCGGGTGGGAGGCAATCAGCCCCAGCATTTT. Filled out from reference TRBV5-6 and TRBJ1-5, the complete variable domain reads DAGVTQSPTHLIKTRGQQVTLRCSPKSGHDTVSWYQQALGQGPQFIFQYYEEEERQRGNFPDRFSGHQFPNYSSELNVNALLLGDSALYLCASHRVGGNQPQHFGDGTRLSIL.

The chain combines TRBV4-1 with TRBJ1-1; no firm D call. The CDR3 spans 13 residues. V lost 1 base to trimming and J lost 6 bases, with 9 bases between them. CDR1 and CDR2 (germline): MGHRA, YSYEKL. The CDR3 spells CASSQVRDAEAFF. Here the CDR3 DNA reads TGCGCCAGCAGCCAAGTGCGAGATGCTGAAGCTTTCTTT.

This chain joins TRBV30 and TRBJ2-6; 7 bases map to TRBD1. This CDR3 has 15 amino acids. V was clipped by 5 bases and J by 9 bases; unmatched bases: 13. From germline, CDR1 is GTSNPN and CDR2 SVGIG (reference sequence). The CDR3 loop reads CAWFRTGALDNVLTF. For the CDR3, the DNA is TGTGCCTGGTTCAGGACAGGAGCTTTGGACAACGTCCTGACTTTC.

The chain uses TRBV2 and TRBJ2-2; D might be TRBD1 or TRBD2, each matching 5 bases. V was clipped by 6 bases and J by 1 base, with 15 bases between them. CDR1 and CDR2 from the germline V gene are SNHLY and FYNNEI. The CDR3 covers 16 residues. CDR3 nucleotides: TGTGCCAGCAGCCACAAAAGGGACGGGAACACCGGGGAGCTGTTTTTT. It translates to CASSHKRDGNTGELFF.

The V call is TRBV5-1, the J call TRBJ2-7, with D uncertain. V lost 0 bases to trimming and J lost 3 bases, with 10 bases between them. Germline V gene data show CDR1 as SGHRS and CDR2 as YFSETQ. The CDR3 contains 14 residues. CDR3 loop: CASSLGVFLYEQYF. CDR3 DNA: TGCGCCAGCAGCTTGGGGGTTTTCCTCTACGAGCAGTACTTC.

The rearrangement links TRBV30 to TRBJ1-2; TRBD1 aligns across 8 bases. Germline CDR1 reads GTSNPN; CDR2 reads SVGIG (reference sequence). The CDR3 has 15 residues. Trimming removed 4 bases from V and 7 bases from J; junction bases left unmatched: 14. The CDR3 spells CAWNVHGQGIGGYTF. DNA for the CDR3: TGTGCCTGGAACGTTCACGGACAGGGAATAGGTGGCTACACCTTC.

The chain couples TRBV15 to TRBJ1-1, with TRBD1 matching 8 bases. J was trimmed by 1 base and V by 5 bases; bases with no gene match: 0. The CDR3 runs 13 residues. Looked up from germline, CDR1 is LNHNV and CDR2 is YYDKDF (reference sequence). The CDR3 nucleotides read TGTGCCACCAGCGGGACAGGGAACACTGAAGCTTTCTTT. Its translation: CATSGTGNTEAFF.

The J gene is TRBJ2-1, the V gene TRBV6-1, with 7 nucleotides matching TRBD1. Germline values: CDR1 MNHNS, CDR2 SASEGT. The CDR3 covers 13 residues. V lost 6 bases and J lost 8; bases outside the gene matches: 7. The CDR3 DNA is TGTGCCAGCAGGACAGGGAGCAGCGATGAGCAGTTCTTC. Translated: CASRTGSSDEQFF.